This TCR beta chain was identified during a study of blood T cell repertoires in COVID-19. Whole-study context: Sites in the United States, Italy and Spain provided acute and convalescent COVID-19 samples. Sample material is recorded as cDNA or gDNA derived from T cells, B-cell-depleted T cells, or PBMCs.

Methods used by the authors: Reference gene primer amplification gave estimated nucleated cell counts. Here immunoSEQ multiplex PCR was the method, and the copy in TCRdb shows in-frame clones only, minus some. V, J and clone size were drawn from that table, and D and trimming were deduced from the DNA. Of fewer than 250,000 clones in the sample, 85% to 90% are singletons; the top ten hold almost 4.5%. This clone has a handful of counts. The germline V gene encodes CDR1 SGHRS and CDR2 YFSETQ. Trimming at V came to 3 bases and at J to 0 bases, leaving 5 bases not matched to a gene. The CDR3 consists of 15 residues.

Sequencing was carried out using peripheral blood. This chain uses TRBV5-1 with TRBJ2-7, with 8 bases that match TRBD1. This clonotype originated in a man aged 50-59 years with acute or convalescent COVID-19. CDR3 nucleotides: TGCGCCAGCAGCTGGGACAGGACCTCCTCCTACGAGCAGTACTTC. The encoded protein is CASSWDRTSSYEQYF.